Below, 2 T cell receptor beta chains from the same sample are listed, as sequenced in a study of T cell repertoires in cytomegalovirus infection. MiXCR, applied by TCRdb to the reads, yields one record per CDR3 protein. The profile covers under 200,000 distinct CDR3 sequences, with about 20% appearing a single time and 25% taken by the ten largest. These TCRs are of unknown antigen specificity. Here the sequenced sample was CD8+ T cells from cultured PBMCs, taken from culture after CMV antigen stimulation. These receptors came from a human donor in good health (CMV status not recorded). Some clones in this sample may be carry-over from other donors' samples.

This clonotype has at least ten counts. This chain links TRBV6-1 with TRBJ2-2; unclear D gene. The CDR3 extends over 13 amino acids. Looked up from germline, CDR1 is MNHNS and CDR2 is SASEGT. V dropped 3 bases and J dropped 6 bases, with 8 bases sitting between them. In DNA, the CDR3 is TGTGCCAGCAGTGATCCGAGATCCGGGGAGCTGTTTTTT. Amino acids: CASSDPRSGELFF.

This clonotype was detected a few times. The J gene is TRBJ2-6, the V gene TRBV7-9; possibly TRBD1 for D (6 bases). V gave up 2 bases and J gave up 3 bases, with 8 bases separating them. The CDR3 is 15 amino acids. Germline CDR1 SEHNR, CDR2 FQNEAQ (reference sequence). Here the CDR3 DNA reads TGTGCCAGCAGCTTACCCAGGGGTGGGGCCAACGTCCTGACTTTC. This codes for CASSLPRGGANVLTF.